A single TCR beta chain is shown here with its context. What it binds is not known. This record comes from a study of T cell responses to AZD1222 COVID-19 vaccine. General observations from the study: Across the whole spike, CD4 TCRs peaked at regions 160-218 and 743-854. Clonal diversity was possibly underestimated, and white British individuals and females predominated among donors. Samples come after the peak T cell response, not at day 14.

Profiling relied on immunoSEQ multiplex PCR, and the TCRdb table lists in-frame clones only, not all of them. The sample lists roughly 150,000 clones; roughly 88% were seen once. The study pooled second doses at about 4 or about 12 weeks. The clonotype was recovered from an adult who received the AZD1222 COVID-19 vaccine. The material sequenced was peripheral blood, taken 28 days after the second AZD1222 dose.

The CDR3 here is CASQTQGEKLFF. In nucleotides, the CDR3 is TGTGCCAGTCAAACCCAGGGAGAAAAACTGTTTTTT. This chain joins TRBV28 and TRBJ1-4; possible D gene TRBD1, 5 bases. The V gene's germline CDR1 is MDHEN and CDR2 SYDVKM. The V and J ends lost 9 bases and 8 bases respectively, with 13 bases between them. This CDR3 is built from 12 residues.